This record concerns one T cell receptor (beta chain) sequence. What it binds is not known. The data were obtained in a study of OX40 agonist ivuxolimab in advanced cancers. At the level of the study: Antecedent anti-PD-1, anti-PD-L1 or anti-CTLA-4 therapy was permissible, with around 40% having received some.

V shed 5 bases, J shed 8 bases, and the junction held 9 bases outside the gene matches. The CDR3 is made up of 16 amino acids. Per the germline V gene, CDR1 is WNHNN and CDR2 is SYGVQD (reference sequence). Overall study results and limits: Averaging showed that CD8+ T cells had more expanded clones than CD4+ did. There was clonal expansion of CD4+ and CD8+ blood T cells by week 6 at 0.1 to 3.0 mg/kg.

Some clones are missing from TCRdb's copy, which holds only in-frame ones; the method was immunoSEQ multiplex PCR. The sample has about 80,000 clones; just under 85% are singletons. The V and J genes are TRBV10-1 and TRBJ2-1, with 13 bases identical to TRBD2. This TCR was sampled from an adult with an advanced solid tumor such as melanoma, head and neck, liver or kidney cancer. This specimen consisted of CD4+ or CD8+ T cells sorted from blood, obtained in a trial of the OX40 agonist ivuxolimab. The CDR3 reads CASSPWTSGGSYEQFF. The CDR3 DNA is TGCGCCAGCAGTCCATGGACTAGCGGGGGTAGTTATGAGCAGTTCTTC.